The clone carrying this T cell receptor (beta chain) occurred once. The antigen is unknown. TCRdb's copy holds only in-frame clones and misses some; the assay was immunoSEQ multiplex PCR. The table has 60,000 or so clones, approximately 86% seen once. V lost 2 bases and J lost 8, with 12 bases in between. The CDR3 loop spans 13 amino acids. Germline V lookup: CDR1 SEHNR, CDR2 FQNEAQ (reference sequence). The data are from a study of lymphopenia after photon versus proton radiotherapy. General study results and limits: After lymphocyte nadir, photon-treated repertoires showed oligoclonal expansion, especially CD8+ Temra. Survival link was tested only in deceased patients; proton benefit remains a possibility.

The sample here was peripheral blood, taken from a patient treated with proton-based radiotherapy. V and J are TRBV7-9 and TRBJ1-1; D not certain. This TCR derives from a man of 80 years or more with esophageal cancer. The CDR3 protein is CASSLPVWREAFF. CDR3 DNA: TGTGCCAGCAGCTTACCGGTTTGGCGGGAAGCTTTCTTT.